This T cell receptor beta chain comes out of a study of neurological immune-mediated disorders. From the 5' RACE reads, TCRdb called clonotypes with MiXCR, one entry per CDR3 protein. The sample contains approximately 65,000 distinct CDR3 sequences, 3.5% to 4.5% of which appear only once. This CDR3 has 11 amino acids. This clonotype was found many times. J is TRBJ2-3 and V is TRBV3-2. TRBV3-2 constitutes a pseudogene. The receptor's source is a middle-aged man with multiple sclerosis. What was sequenced was PBMCs. The CDR3 protein is CASSQPDTQYF. The CDR3 bases are TGTGCCAGCAGCCAACCAGATACGCAGTATTTT.